This T cell receptor (beta chain) is drawn from a study of regulatory T cells in long-lasting Graves disease. Indicated time point: persistent/refractory GD, antithyroid drugs over 5 years with positive TRAb. Extracted PBMC RNA gave rise to the TCR library. Germline CDR1 reads DFQATT; CDR2 reads SNEGSKA (reference sequence). The CDR3 loop spans 16 amino acids. Trimming cost V 6 bases and J 1 base; bases outside gene matches: 8. HTBI primers from iRepertoire and Arm-PCR of CDR3 regions yielded the TCR beta libraries. Via MiXCR, TCRdb re-called the multiplex PCR reads, giving one row per CDR3 protein. The sample shows 700,000 or so distinct CDR3 sequences, approximately 29% of them seen only once.

The receptor was isolated from a female donor with Graves disease. This chain joins TRBV20-1 and TRBJ2-3, with TRBD2 identical over 12 bases. Sequencing used peripheral blood mononuclear cells (PBMCs), obtained when the disease was refractory, from a patient treated with antithyroid drugs. CDR3 nucleotides: TGCAGTGCCACCCTACTAGCGGGAGGAGGCACAGATACGCAGTATTTT. Protein sequence: CSATLLAGGGTDTQYF.